The T cell receptor beta chain described here comes from a study of cytomegalovirus exposure and HLA in healthy donors. Findings of the study overall: TCR beta sequences reportedly predicted most subjects' HLA-A and HLA-B alleles accurately.

The PCR had 60 Vbeta and 13 Jbeta primers. Sequenced by immunoSEQ multiplex PCR; TCRdb stores in-frame clones only, minus some. The sample holds roughly 190,000 clones, more than 65% seen once. With regard to this clone: Its antigen remains unknown.

The clonotype originates from a man aged 40-55 years in good health and CMV-seropositive. Sequencing was carried out using PBMCs.

CDR3 DNA: TGTGCCAGTAGTAAAGCAGGGATCCAAGAGACCCAGTACTTC. Translation gives CASSKAGIQETQYF. This rearrangement joins TRBV19 to TRBJ2-5, with D maybe TRBD1 (5 bases). The CDR3 contains 14 residues. The germline V gene encodes CDR1 LNHDA and CDR2 SQIVND (reference sequence). Trimming pared 4 bases from V and 1 base from J, leaving 10 bases between.